This T cell receptor (beta chain) was profiled in a study of CD8 T cells in Susac syndrome. Germline values: CDR1 SEHNR, CDR2 FQNEAQ (reference sequence). The V end was cut by 5 bases, the J end by 9 bases, with 20 bases between. The CDR3 covers 14 residues. Random hexamers were used to reverse transcribe an amount of roughly 0.45 to 1 ug RNA. From the immunoSEQ multiplex PCR reads, TCRdb called clonotypes with MiXCR, one entry per CDR3 protein. In the table there are fewer than 200,000 distinct CDR3 sequences, around 96% of which are singletons. The genes are TRBV7-9 and TRBJ2-7; D could derive from TRBD1 or TRBD2 (5 bases each). Input material: CD4+ T cells from PBMCs. This clonotype was sampled from a human donor in good health. The CDR3 nucleotides are TGTGCCAGCAGCATCCGGGACGGCCTCAGTGGGCAGTACTTC. This codes for CASSIRDGLSGQYF.